What follows is one T cell receptor beta chain and its context. What it recognizes is unknown. The data stem from a study of cytomegalovirus exposure and HLA in healthy donors. General study results and limits: Overall, approximately 150 TCR beta chains were annotated as cytomegalovirus-associated.

The germline gives CDR1 SQVTM, CDR2 ANQGSEA. The V and J ends lost 3 bases and 3 bases respectively, with 9 bases between them. The CDR3 is 12 residues long. 60 Vbeta and 13 Jbeta primers were used in PCR. Data came from immunoSEQ multiplex PCR; TCRdb stores just in-frame clones and leaves some out. The sample shows around 210,000 clones, 78% of them seen only once. This sequence was found in a boy aged 10-17 years in good health and CMV-seronegative. Sequenced material: PBMCs. V gene TRBV29-1 combines with J gene TRBJ2-7, with TRBD2 as a possible D gene (6 bases). In DNA, the CDR3 is TGCAGCGTTGAGGGCGGGGACTACGAGCAGTACTTC. This encodes CSVEGGDYEQYF.